This T cell receptor (beta chain) is from a study of blood T cell repertoires in COVID-19. Germline-derived CDR1 and CDR2 are ENHRY and SYGVKD. V lost 6 bases, J lost 4 bases, and 13 bases lay in between. The CDR3 runs to 13 residues. The repertoire was sequenced with immunoSEQ multiplex PCR; TCRdb's copy has only in-frame clones and lacks some. The sample holds a few hundred thousand clones, 85% to 90% seen once. The TCR was taken from a man aged 18 to 35 who had recovered from COVID-19. The sample comprised PBMCs or T cells enriched from blood (not recorded which). The rearrangement uses TRBV10-3 and TRBJ2-7; D tentatively reads TRBD1 or TRBD2 (6 bases each). The CDR3 nucleotides read TGTGCCATCAGGGAGGGGGGAGGTTACGAGCAGTACTTC. Its translation: CAIREGGGYEQYF.